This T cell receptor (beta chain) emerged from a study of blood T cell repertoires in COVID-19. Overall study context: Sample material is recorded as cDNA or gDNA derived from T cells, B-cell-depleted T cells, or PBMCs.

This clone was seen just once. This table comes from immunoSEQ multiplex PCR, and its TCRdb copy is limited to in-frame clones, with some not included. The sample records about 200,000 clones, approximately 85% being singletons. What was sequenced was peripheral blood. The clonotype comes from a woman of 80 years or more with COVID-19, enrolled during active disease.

The CDR3 region has the DNA TGTGCCAGCAGACTGTCCTCCTACGAGCAGTACTTC. It translates to CASRLSSYEQYF. V gene TRBV6-5 combines with J gene TRBJ2-7, with no clear D. The germline gives CDR1 MNHEY, CDR2 SVGAGI. V lost 6 bases, J lost 0 bases, and 6 bases lay in between. The CDR3 contains 12 residues.